There are many counts of the clone carrying this TCR beta chain. This specimen comes from a study of shared clonotypes between healthy human individuals. V gave up 5 bases and J gave up 8 bases, with 22 bases separating them. The CDR3 consists of 16 residues. Germline V gene sequence: CDR1 MDHEN, CDR2 SYDVKM. All of the donors resided in Nashville, Tennessee, and each was a Caucasian adult. TCRdb's table, derived via immunoSEQ multiplex PCR, lists solely in-frame clones and lacks some. The table records around 510,000 clones, around 77% of them present only once. The chain employs TRBV28 and TRBJ2-1; D might be TRBD1 (6 bases). The sample comprised PBMCs. The receptor comes from a woman aged 40 to 50 in good health. Some clones in this sample may be carry-over from other donors' samples. The CDR3 coding sequence is TGTGCCAGCAGTCCCCAGGCCCGGGACAAAGGCGATGAGCAGTTCTTC. Residues: CASSPQARDKGDEQFF.